This TCR delta chain was profiled in a study of γδ T cells in repeated Plasmodium falciparum infection. Bulk repertoires came from Vgamma9/Vdelta2+ or Vdelta2-negative gammadelta T cells flow-sorted from PBMC. CDR3 size: 19 residues. Germline CDR1 is TSWWSYY and CDR2 is QGS. This clone was picked up many times. Being one base from a much bigger clone, this may be a read error. Different DNA sequences within this sample yield the same CDR3. TCRdb called clones anew from the multiplex PCR reads with CATT. The sample shows about 48,000 delta-chain clones, roughly 1.6% of them seen only once. Material: gamma-delta T cells from blood. The clonotype comes from a pool of human donors (malaria-infected and uninfected, not separated). The chain uses TRDV1 and TRDJ1, with 10 bases identical to TRDD3. The J gene was not available in TCRdb and was assigned here by matching the DNA to germline segments. CDR3 in amino acids: CALGILSRTGGCDTDKLIF. CDR3 DNA: TGTGCTCTTGGGATCCTTTCCCGTACTGGGGGATGCGACACAGATAAACTCATCTTT.